A selection of T cell receptor beta chains follows, all from one sample in a study of PD-1 blockade in classical Hodgkin lymphoma. Using immunoSEQ multiplex PCR, the repertoire was profiled, and TCRdb retains in-frame clones only, with some absent. This table has 5,000 or so clones, 70% to 85% appearing once. Sequenced material: CD8+ T cells from blood, taken at baseline. These receptors all come from a human donor with classical Hodgkin lymphoma. The CDR3 runs from the conserved cysteine through the conserved F or W. The D gene is left open where the match is weak. Clone size is given for some rows only: seen once, a few or many times, or a class if the clone is expanded.

clone size: -; J gene: TRBJ1-4; CDR3 length: 14; V gene: TRBV19; D gene: TRBD1; CDR3 protein: CASSEQGRNEKLFF; CDR3 DNA: TGTGCCAGTAGTGAACAGGGGAGGAATGAAAAACTGTTTTTT
clone size: once; J gene: TRBJ1-2; CDR3 length: 15; V gene: TRBV19; D gene: TRBD1; CDR3 protein: CASSIPGQGADGYTF; CDR3 DNA: TGTGCCAGTAGTATTCCGGGACAGGGGGCAGATGGCTACACCTTC
clone size: -; J gene: TRBJ1-1; CDR3 length: 16; V gene: TRBV6-6; D gene: -; CDR3 protein: CASSYSVDPLVTEAFF; CDR3 DNA: TGTGCCAGCAGTTACTCGGTAGACCCGCTGGTCACTGAAGCTTTCTTT
clone size: -; J gene: TRBJ2-1; CDR3 length: 17; V gene: TRBV7-9; D gene: TRBD2; CDR3 protein: CASSFESGLVTTSGQFF; CDR3 DNA: TGTGCCAGCAGCTTTGAATCGGGACTAGTTACAACCAGCGGCCAGTTCTTC
clone size: -; J gene: TRBJ2-1; CDR3 length: 14; V gene: TRBV7-9; D gene: TRBD2; CDR3 protein: CASSWTSGGPEQFF; CDR3 DNA: TGTGCCAGCAGCTGGACTAGCGGGGGCCCCGAGCAGTTCTTC
clone size: few; J gene: TRBJ2-7; CDR3 length: 13; V gene: TRBV7-9; D gene: -; CDR3 protein: CASSPTLSYEQYF; CDR3 DNA: TGTGCCAGCAGCCCTACACTCTCCTACGAGCAGTACTTC
clone size: once; J gene: TRBJ2-7; CDR3 length: 17; V gene: TRBV28; D gene: -; CDR3 protein: CASSLGSGRGHLYEQYF; CDR3 DNA: TGTGCCAGCAGTCTCGGGAGTGGTCGGGGACACCTCTACGAGCAGTACTTC
clone size: -; J gene: TRBJ2-5; CDR3 length: 15; V gene: TRBV6-5; D gene: TRBD2; CDR3 protein: CASREAGGTQETQYF; CDR3 DNA: TGTGCCAGCAGAGAGGCGGGGGGCACACAAGAGACCCAGTACTTC
clone size: -; J gene: TRBJ2-7; CDR3 length: 14; V gene: TRBV7-9; D gene: TRBD1; CDR3 protein: CASRGQGPPYEQYF; CDR3 DNA: TGTGCCAGCCGCGGACAGGGGCCACCCTACGAGCAGTACTTC
clone size: -; J gene: TRBJ1-2; CDR3 length: 13; V gene: TRBV13; D gene: TRBD1; CDR3 protein: CASNNLGTDGYTF; CDR3 DNA: TGTGCCAGCAACAACCTCGGGACAGACGGCTACACCTTC
clone size: -; J gene: TRBJ2-5; CDR3 length: 16; V gene: TRBV6-5; D gene: TRBD1; CDR3 protein: CASSYETGGVRETQYF; CDR3 DNA: TGTGCCAGCAGTTACGAAACAGGGGGCGTGAGGGAGACCCAGTACTTC
clone size: -; J gene: TRBJ1-1; CDR3 length: 16; V gene: TRBV19; D gene: -; CDR3 protein: CASSIVVRDWTTEAFF; CDR3 DNA: TGTGCCAGTAGTATAGTGGTCAGGGATTGGACCACTGAAGCTTTCTTT
clone size: few; J gene: TRBJ1-1; CDR3 length: 12; V gene: TRBV7-9; D gene: -; CDR3 protein: CASSFPGDQAFF; CDR3 DNA: TGTGCCAGCAGCTTTCCGGGGGACCAAGCTTTCTTT
clone size: -; J gene: TRBJ1-4; CDR3 length: 17; V gene: TRBV4-3; D gene: -; CDR3 protein: CASSQEFRGVANEKLFF; CDR3 DNA: TGCGCCAGCAGCCAAGAATTTCGAGGGGTTGCTAATGAAAAACTGTTTTTT
clone size: -; J gene: TRBJ1-4; CDR3 length: 13; V gene: TRBV11-2; D gene: -; CDR3 protein: CASSLQGNEKLFF; CDR3 DNA: TGTGCCAGCAGCTTACAGGGAAATGAAAAACTGTTTTTT
clone size: -; J gene: TRBJ1-2; CDR3 length: 14; V gene: TRBV4-3; D gene: -; CDR3 protein: CASSPNTANYGYTF; CDR3 DNA: TGCGCCAGCAGCCCCAACACAGCAAACTATGGCTACACCTTC
clone size: -; J gene: TRBJ1-4; CDR3 length: 14; V gene: TRBV4-3; D gene: -; CDR3 protein: CASSQDPVTEKLFF; CDR3 DNA: TGCGCCAGCAGCCAAGATCCCGTGACTGAAAAACTGTTTTTT
clone size: once; J gene: TRBJ2-7; CDR3 length: 15; V gene: TRBV11-2; D gene: TRBD2; CDR3 protein: CASSLPSSGNYEQYF; CDR3 DNA: TGTGCCAGCAGCTTACCGTCTAGCGGGAACTACGAGCAGTACTTC
clone size: -; J gene: TRBJ2-1; CDR3 length: 13; V gene: TRBV10-3; D gene: -; CDR3 protein: CAISVTEYNEQFF; CDR3 DNA: TGTGCCATCAGTGTTACAGAGTACAATGAGCAGTTCTTC
clone size: -; J gene: TRBJ2-7; CDR3 length: 12; V gene: TRBV19; D gene: TRBD2; CDR3 protein: CAVGGAAYEQYF; CDR3 DNA: TGTGCCGTCGGGGGGGCAGCCTACGAGCAGTACTTC
clone size: -; J gene: TRBJ1-1; CDR3 length: 15; V gene: TRBV28; D gene: -; CDR3 protein: CASSSPWQGNTEAFF; CDR3 DNA: TGTGCCAGCAGTTCACCTTGGCAGGGGAACACTGAAGCTTTCTTT
clone size: -; J gene: TRBJ2-1; CDR3 length: 14; V gene: TRBV19; D gene: -; CDR3 protein: CASSLATSYNEQFF; CDR3 DNA: TGTGCCAGTTCCCTAGCGACTAGTTACAATGAGCAGTTCTTC
clone size: -; J gene: TRBJ2-5; CDR3 length: 16; V gene: TRBV2; D gene: -; CDR3 protein: CAPKTPDRLEKGTQYF; CDR3 DNA: TGTGCTCCAAAAACCCCGGACAGACTAGAAAAAGGGACCCAGTACTTC
clone size: -; J gene: TRBJ1-1; CDR3 length: 14; V gene: TRBV4-1; D gene: -; CDR3 protein: CASSVGRTDTEAFF; CDR3 DNA: TGCGCCAGCAGCGTTGGACGTACGGACACTGAAGCTTTCTTT
clone size: -; J gene: TRBJ1-2; CDR3 length: 14; V gene: TRBV6-5; D gene: -; CDR3 protein: CASSPTPSVYGYTF; CDR3 DNA: TGTGCCAGCAGCCCGACCCCGAGCGTCTATGGCTACACCTTC
clone size: large; J gene: TRBJ1-2; CDR3 length: 13; V gene: TRBV23-1; D gene: -; CDR3 protein: CASSQLVEDGYTF; CDR3 DNA: TGCGCCAGCAGTCAATTGGTGGAGGATGGCTACACCTTC
clone size: -; J gene: TRBJ1-2; CDR3 length: 14; V gene: TRBV14; D gene: -; CDR3 protein: CASSQGQPNYGYTF; CDR3 DNA: TGTGCCAGCAGCCAAGGACAGCCTAACTATGGCTACACCTTC
clone size: -; J gene: TRBJ2-7; CDR3 length: 16; V gene: TRBV28; D gene: -; CDR3 protein: CASSTRDITTLVEQYF; CDR3 DNA: TGTGCCAGCAGTACCCGGGACATAACCACGCTGGTGGAGCAGTACTTC
clone size: -; J gene: TRBJ1-1; CDR3 length: 16; V gene: TRBV4-1; D gene: TRBD1; CDR3 protein: CASSQQWDREDTEAFF; CDR3 DNA: TGCGCCAGCAGCCAACAATGGGACAGGGAGGACACTGAAGCTTTCTTT
clone size: few; J gene: TRBJ1-6; CDR3 length: 13; V gene: TRBV19; D gene: -; CDR3 protein: CASNWGSGSPLHF; CDR3 DNA: TGTGCCAGTAATTGGGGAAGTGGTTCACCCCTCCACTTT